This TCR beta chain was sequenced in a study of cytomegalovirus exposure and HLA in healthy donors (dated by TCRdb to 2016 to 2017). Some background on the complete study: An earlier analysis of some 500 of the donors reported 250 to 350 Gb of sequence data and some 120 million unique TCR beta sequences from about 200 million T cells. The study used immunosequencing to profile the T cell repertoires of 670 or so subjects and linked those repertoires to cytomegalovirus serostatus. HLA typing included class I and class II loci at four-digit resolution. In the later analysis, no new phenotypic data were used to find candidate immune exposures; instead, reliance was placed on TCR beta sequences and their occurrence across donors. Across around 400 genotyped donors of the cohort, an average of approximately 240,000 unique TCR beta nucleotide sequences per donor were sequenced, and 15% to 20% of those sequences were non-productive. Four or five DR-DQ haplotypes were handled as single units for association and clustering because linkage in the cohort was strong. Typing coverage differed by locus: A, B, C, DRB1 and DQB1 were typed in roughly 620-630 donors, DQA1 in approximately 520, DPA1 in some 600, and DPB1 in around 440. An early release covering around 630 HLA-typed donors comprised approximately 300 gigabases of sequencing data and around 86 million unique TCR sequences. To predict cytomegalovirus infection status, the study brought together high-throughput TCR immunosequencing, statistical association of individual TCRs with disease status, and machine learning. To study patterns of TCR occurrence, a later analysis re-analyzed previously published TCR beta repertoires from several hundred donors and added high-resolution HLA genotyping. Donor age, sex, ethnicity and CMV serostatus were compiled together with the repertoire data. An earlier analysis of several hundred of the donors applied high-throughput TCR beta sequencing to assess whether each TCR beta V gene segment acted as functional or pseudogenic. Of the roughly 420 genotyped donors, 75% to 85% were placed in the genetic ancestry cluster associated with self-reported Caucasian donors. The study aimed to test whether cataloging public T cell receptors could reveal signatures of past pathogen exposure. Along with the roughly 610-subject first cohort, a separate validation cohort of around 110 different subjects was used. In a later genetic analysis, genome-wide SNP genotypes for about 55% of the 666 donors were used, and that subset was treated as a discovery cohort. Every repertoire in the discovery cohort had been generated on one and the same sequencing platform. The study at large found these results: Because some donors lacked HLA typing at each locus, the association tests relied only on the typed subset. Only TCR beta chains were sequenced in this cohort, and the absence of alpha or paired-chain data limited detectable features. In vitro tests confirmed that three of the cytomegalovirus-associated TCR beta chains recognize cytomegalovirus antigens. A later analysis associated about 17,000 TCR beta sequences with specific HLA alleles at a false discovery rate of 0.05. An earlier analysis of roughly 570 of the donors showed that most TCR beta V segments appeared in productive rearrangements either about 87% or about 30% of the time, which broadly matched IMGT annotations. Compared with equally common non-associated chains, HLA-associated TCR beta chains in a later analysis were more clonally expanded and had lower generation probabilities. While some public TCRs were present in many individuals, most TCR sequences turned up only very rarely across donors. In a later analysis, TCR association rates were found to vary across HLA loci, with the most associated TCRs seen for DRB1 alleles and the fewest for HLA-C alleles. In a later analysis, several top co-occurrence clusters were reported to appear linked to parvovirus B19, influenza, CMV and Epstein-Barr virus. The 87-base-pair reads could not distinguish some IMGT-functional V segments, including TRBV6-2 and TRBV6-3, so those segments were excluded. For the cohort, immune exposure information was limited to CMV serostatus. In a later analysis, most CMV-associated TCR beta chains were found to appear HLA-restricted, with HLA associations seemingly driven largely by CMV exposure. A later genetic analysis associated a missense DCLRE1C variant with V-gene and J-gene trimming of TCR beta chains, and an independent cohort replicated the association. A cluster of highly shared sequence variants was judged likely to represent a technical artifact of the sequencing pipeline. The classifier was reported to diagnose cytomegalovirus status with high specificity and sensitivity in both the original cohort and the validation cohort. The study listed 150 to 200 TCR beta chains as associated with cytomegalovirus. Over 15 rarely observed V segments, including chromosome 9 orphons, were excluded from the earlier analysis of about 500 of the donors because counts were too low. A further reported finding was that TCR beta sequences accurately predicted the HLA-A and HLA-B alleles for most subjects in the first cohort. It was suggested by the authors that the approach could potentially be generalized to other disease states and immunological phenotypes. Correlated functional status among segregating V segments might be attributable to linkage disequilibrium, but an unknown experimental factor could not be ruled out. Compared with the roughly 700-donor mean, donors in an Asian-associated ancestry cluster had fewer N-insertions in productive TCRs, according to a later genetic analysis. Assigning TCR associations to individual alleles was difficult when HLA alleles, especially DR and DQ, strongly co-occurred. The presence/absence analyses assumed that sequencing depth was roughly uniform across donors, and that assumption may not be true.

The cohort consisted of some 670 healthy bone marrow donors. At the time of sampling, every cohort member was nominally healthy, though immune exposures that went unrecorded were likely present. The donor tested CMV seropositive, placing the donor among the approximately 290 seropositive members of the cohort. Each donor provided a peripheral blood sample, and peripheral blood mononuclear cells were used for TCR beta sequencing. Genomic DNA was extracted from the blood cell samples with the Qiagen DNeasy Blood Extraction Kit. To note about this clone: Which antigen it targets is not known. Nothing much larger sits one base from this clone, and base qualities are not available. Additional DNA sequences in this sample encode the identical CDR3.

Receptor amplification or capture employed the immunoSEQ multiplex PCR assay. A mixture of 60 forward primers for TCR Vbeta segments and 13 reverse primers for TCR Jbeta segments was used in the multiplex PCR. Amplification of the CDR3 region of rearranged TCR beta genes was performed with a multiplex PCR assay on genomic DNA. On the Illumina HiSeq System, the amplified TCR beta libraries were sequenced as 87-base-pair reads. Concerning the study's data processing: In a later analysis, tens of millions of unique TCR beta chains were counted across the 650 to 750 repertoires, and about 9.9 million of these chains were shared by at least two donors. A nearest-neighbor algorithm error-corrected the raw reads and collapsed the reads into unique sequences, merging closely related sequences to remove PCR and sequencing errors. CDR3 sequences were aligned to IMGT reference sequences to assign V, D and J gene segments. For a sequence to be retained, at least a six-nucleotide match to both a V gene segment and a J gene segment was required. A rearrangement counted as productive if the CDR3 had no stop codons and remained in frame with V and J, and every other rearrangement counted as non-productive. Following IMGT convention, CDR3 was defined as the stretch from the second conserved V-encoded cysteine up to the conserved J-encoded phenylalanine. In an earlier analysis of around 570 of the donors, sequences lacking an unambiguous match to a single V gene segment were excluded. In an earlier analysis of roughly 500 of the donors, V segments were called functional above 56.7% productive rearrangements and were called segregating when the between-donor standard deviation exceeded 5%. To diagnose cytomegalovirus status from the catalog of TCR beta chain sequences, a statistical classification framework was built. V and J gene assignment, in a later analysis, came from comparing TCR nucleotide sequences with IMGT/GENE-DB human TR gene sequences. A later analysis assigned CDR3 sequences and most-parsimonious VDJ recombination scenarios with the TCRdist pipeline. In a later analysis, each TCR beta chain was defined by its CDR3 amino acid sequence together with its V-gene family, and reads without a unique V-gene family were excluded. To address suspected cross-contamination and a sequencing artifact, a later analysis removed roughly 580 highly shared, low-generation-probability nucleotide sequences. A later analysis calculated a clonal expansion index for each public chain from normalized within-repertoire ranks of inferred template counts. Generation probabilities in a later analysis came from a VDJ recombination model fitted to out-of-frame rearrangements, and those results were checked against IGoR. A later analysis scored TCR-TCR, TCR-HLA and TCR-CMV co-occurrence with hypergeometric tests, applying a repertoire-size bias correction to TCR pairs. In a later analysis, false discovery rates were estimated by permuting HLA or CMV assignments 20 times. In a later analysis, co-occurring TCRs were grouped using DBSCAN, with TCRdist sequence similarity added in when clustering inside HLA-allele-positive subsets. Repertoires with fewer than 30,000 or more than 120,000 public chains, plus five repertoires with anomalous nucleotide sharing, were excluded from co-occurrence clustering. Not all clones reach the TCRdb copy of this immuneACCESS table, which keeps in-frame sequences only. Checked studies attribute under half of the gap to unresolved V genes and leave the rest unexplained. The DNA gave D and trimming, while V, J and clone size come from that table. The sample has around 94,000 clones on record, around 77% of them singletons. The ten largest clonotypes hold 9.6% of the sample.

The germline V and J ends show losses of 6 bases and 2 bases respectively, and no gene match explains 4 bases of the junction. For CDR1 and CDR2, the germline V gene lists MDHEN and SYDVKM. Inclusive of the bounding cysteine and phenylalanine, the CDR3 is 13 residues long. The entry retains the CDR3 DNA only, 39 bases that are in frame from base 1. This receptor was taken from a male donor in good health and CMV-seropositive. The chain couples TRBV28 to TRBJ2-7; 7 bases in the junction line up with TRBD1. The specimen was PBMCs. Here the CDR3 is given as CASSPGQTYEQYF. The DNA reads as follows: TGTGCCAGCAGCCCGGGACAGACCTACGAGCAGTACTTC.